This T cell receptor beta chain stems from a study of blood T cell repertoires in COVID-19. Study in general: PBMCs, B-cell-depleted T cells, or T cells were the source of the cDNA or gDNA that made up the material.

Authors' methods: Counts of nucleated cells, estimated from reference gene primer amplification, were obtained. The assay was immunoSEQ multiplex PCR, and TCRdb's table has in-frame clones only and misses some. V, J and clone size are taken as reported in that table, and D and trimming were inferred from the DNA itself. This table has about 170,000 clones, about nine tenths appearing once. Germline CDR1 MNHEY, CDR2 SVGAGI. Between the trimmed V and J ends, which lost 6 bases and 0 bases, there was a span of 9 bases. This CDR3 is built from 14 residues. The table lists this clone with a few counts. V and J are TRBV6-5 and TRBJ1-3; D is unclear. Sequencing was done on a sample of peripheral blood. This TCR derives from a man in his 60s with acute or convalescent COVID-19. CDR3 residues: CASRSGSSGNTIYF. Here the CDR3 DNA reads TGTGCCAGCAGATCCGGTTCCTCTGGAAACACCATATATTTT.